The rows below give T cell receptor beta chains drawn from one sample of a study of T cells in Graves' hyperthyroidism and ophthalmopathy. TCRdb analysed the multiplex PCR reads with MiXCR anew, one entry per CDR3 protein. The sample carries some 350,000 distinct CDR3 sequences, just under 25% recorded once. Material for sequencing was blood. The source of these receptors is a man between 45 and 60 years old with Graves' hyperthyroidism. Both conserved end residues are part of each CDR3. Each record gives: D gene, V gene, clone size, J gene, CDR3 length, CDR3 protein, CDR3 DNA. A D gene is named only where the DNA matches it firmly. A clone size is listed for some rows: how often the clone was seen (once, few, many), or a class if it is expanded.

.	TRBV6-2/TRBV6-3	.	TRBJ2-7	15	CASSKQGLASYEQYF	TGTGCCAGCAGTAAACAGGGTCTGGCCTCCTACGAGCAGTACTTC
TRBD2	TRBV20-1	many	TRBJ2-3	14	CSAPGGSRGDTQYF	TGCAGTGCGCCGGGAGGGAGCCGGGGAGATACGCAGTATTTT
.	TRBV5-1	few	TRBJ2-3	15	CASSLDGFSTDTQYF	TGCGCCAGCAGCTTAGATGGGTTTAGCACAGATACGCAGTATTTT
TRBD2	TRBV20-1	.	TRBJ2-2	13	CSALAGLTGELFF	TGCAGTGCTCTAGCGGGGTTGACCGGGGAGCTGTTTTTT
.	TRBV19	.	TRBJ2-7	13	CASSTPESYEQYF	TGTGCCAGTAGTACCCCGGAGAGCTACGAGCAGTACTTC
TRBD1	TRBV7-9	.	TRBJ1-1	14	CASRTLQGDTEAFF	TGTGCCAGCAGGACCTTACAGGGGGACACTGAAGCTTTCTTT
TRBD2	TRBV12-3/TRBV12-4	few	TRBJ2-7	15	CASSLSPGGPDEQYF	TGTGCCAGCAGTTTATCCCCGGGAGGGCCCGACGAGCAGTACTTC
.	TRBV5-1	.	TRBJ2-4	15	CASSLGAGRKNIQYF	TGCGCCAGCAGCTTAGGTGCGGGCCGCAAAAACATTCAGTACTTC
.	TRBV29-1	.	TRBJ2-2	15	CSVEVGDANTGELFF	TGCAGCGTTGAAGTCGGGGACGCGAACACCGGGGAGCTGTTTTTT
.	TRBV20-1	.	TRBJ1-2	15	CSAQGTGETNYGYTF	TGCAGTGCCCAAGGCACAGGAGAAACTAACTATGGCTACACCTTC
TRBD2	TRBV30	.	TRBJ2-4	16	CAWSKILAVAKNIQYF	TGTGCCTGGAGCAAGATACTAGCGGTAGCCAAAAACATTCAGTACTTC
TRBD1	TRBV3-1	.	TRBJ2-7	13	CASSRDRGHEQYF	TGTGCCAGCAGCCGGGACAGGGGCCACGAGCAGTACTTC
TRBD2	TRBV29-1	.	TRBJ2-5	14	CSVDGGRGRETQYF	TGCAGCGTTGATGGCGGGAGAGGGCGAGAGACCCAGTACTTC
.	TRBV6-5	many	TRBJ1-4	15	CASRSRGGPGEKLFF	TGTGCCAGCAGGTCAAGGGGGGGGCCTGGTGAAAAACTGTTTTTT
TRBD2	TRBV20-1	few	TRBJ2-7	14	CSARDLAGAYEQYF	TGCAGTGCTAGAGATTTAGCGGGAGCCTACGAGCAGTACTTC
.	TRBV7-9	.	TRBJ1-1	17	CASRPTGLGLSNTEAFF	TGTGCCAGCAGACCGACAGGTCTAGGTCTTTCGAACACTGAAGCTTTCTTT
TRBD1	TRBV11-2	many	TRBJ2-7	15	CASSLGWTGSYEQYF	TGTGCCAGCAGCTTAGGGTGGACAGGGTCCTACGAGCAGTACTTC
.	TRBV28	.	TRBJ2-2	12	CASFSRAGELFF	TGTGCCAGCTTCTCCCGGGCCGGGGAGCTGTTTTTT
TRBD2	TRBV10-3	.	TRBJ2-3	16	CAISRTSGRAGDTQYF	TGTGCCATCAGCCGGACTAGCGGGAGGGCCGGGGATACGCAGTATTTT
TRBD1	TRBV27	.	TRBJ2-7	12	CASRQGSHEQYF	TGTGCCAGCAGACAGGGGAGCCACGAGCAGTACTTC
.	TRBV2	few	TRBJ1-1	14	CASRVQGIVAEAFF	TGTGCCAGCAGAGTACAAGGAATAGTGGCTGAAGCTTTCTTT
.	TRBV12-3/TRBV12-4	many	TRBJ1-1	14	CASSFVVNGVEAFF	TGTGCCAGCAGTTTCGTTGTGAACGGAGTTGAAGCTTTCTTT
TRBD2	TRBV27	many	TRBJ2-1	14	CASRIAGSPNEQFF	TGTGCCAGCAGAATAGCGGGCAGCCCAAATGAGCAGTTCTTC
TRBD1	TRBV5-1	.	TRBJ1-2	13	CASSSRQGSGYTF	TGCGCCAGCAGCTCCCGACAGGGTTCCGGCTACACCTTC
TRBD1	TRBV20-1	.	TRBJ2-7	14	CSAIRTGAGTVQYF	TGCAGTGCTATCCGGACAGGGGCAGGAACTGTGCAGTACTTC
TRBD1	TRBV7-2	.	TRBJ2-4	14	CASSLLAGGNIQYF	TGTGCCAGCAGCCTACTGGCAGGGGGAAACATTCAGTACTTC
.	TRBV6-2/TRBV6-3	.	TRBJ2-5	15	CASSFRVTGRETQYF	TGTGCCAGCAGTTTCCGAGTAACTGGGAGAGAGACCCAGTACTTC
.	TRBV27	.	TRBJ2-7	14	CASSLIGLEGEQYF	TGTGCCAGCAGTTTGATTGGGCTGGAGGGCGAGCAGTACTTC
.	TRBV20-1	.	TRBJ2-3	14	CSARPRGATDTQYF	TGCAGTGCTCGACCCAGGGGTGCAACAGATACGCAGTATTTT
.	TRBV19	once	TRBJ2-7	12	CASTAGPYEQYF	TGTGCCAGTACCGCAGGACCCTACGAGCAGTACTTC
.	TRBV11-3	.	TRBJ2-7	14	CASSFGGKSYEQYF	TGTGCCAGCAGCTTTGGAGGGAAATCCTACGAGCAGTACTTC
.	TRBV14	.	TRBJ1-3	16	CASSRAAGNSGNTIYF	TGTGCCAGCAGCCGGGCAGCGGGCAATTCTGGAAACACCATATATTTT
TRBD2	TRBV2	many	TRBJ2-7	18	CASSEGPSGRAGGYEQYF	TGTGCCAGCAGTGAAGGCCCCAGCGGGAGGGCCGGTGGGTACGAGCAGTACTTC
TRBD1	TRBV13	few	TRBJ2-4	14	CASSPRQGASIQYF	TGTGCCAGCAGCCCCCGACAGGGAGCAAGCATTCAGTACTTC
.	TRBV30	few	TRBJ2-3	12	CAWSYRIDTQYF	TGTGCCTGGAGTTACCGAATAGATACGCAGTATTTT
.	TRBV6-1	.	TRBJ1-6	14	CASSELGTSSPLHF	TGTGCCAGCAGTGAATTGGGGACATCCTCACCCCTCCACTTT
.	TRBV2	.	TRBJ1-3	12	CASSDGGGTIYF	TGTGCCAGCAGTGACGGTGGGGGCACCATATATTTT
.	TRBV7-2	.	TRBJ1-5	13	CASSFRSNQPQHF	TGTGCCAGCAGCTTTCGTAGCAATCAGCCCCAGCATTTT
.	TRBV12-3/TRBV12-4	.	TRBJ2-2	12	CASGLRGGELFF	TGTGCCAGCGGTCTAAGGGGGGGGGAGCTGTTTTTT
.	TRBV2	.	TRBJ2-1	14	CASGVQGVYNEQFF	TGTGCCAGCGGGGTACAGGGCGTTTACAATGAGCAGTTCTTC
.	TRBV11-2	.	TRBJ2-5	18	CASSLEAPGGLAFKTQYF	TGTGCCAGCAGCTTAGAAGCTCCCGGGGGCTTGGCGTTTAAGACCCAGTACTTC
TRBD1	TRBV27	.	TRBJ1-2	13	CASSLGGQVGYTF	TGTGCCAGCAGTTTAGGGGGACAGGTTGGCTACACCTTC
.	TRBV27	.	TRBJ1-6	14	CASSLGLYNSPLHF	TGTGCCAGCAGTTTAGGACTGTATAATTCACCCCTCCACTTT
TRBD2	TRBV6-1	.	TRBJ2-3	15	CASRPSSGSGYTQYF	TGTGCCAGCCGACCCTCTAGCGGGAGCGGGTATACGCAGTATTTT
.	TRBV10-3	many	TRBJ2-7	12	CAIGAGSSEQYF	TGTGCCATCGGTGCGGGGTCCAGCGAGCAGTACTTC
TRBD2	TRBV10-1	many	TRBJ2-1	15	CASSSRTSEYNEQFF	TGCGCCAGCAGTTCCAGGACTAGCGAATACAATGAGCAGTTCTTC
TRBD1	TRBV5-5	few	TRBJ2-2	17	CASSLGWGTGRTGELFF	TGTGCCAGCAGCCTGGGATGGGGGACAGGAAGGACCGGGGAGCTGTTTTTT